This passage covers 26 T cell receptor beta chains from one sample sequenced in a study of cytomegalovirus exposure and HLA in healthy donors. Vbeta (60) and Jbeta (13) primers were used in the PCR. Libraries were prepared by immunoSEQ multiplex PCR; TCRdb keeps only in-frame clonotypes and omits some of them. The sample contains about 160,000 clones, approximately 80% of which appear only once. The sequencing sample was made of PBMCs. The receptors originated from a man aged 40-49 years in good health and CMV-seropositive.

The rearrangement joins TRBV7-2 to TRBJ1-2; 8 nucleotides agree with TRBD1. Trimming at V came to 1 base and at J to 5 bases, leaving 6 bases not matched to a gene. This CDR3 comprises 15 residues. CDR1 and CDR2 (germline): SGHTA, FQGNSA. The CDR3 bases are TGTGCCAGCAGCTTAGGTGGGACAGGTCTATATGGCTACACCTTC. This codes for CASSLGGTGLYGYTF.

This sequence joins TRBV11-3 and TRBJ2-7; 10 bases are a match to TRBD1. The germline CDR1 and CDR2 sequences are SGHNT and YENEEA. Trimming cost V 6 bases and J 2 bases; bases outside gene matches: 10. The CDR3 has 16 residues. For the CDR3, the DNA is TGTGCCAGCAGGGCCCGGGACAGGGGCCCCCCCTACGAGCAGTACTTC. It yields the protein CASRARDRGPPYEQYF. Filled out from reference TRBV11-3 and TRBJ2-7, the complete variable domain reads EAGVVQSPRYKIIEKKQPVAFWCNPISGHNTLYWYLQNLGQGPELLIRYENEEAVDDSQLPKDRFSAERLKGVDSTLKIQPAELGDSAVYLCASRARDRGPPYEQYFGPGTRLTVT.

In nucleotides, the CDR3 is TGTGCCAGCAGTGGGGGACTCCTTTGGTACCAAGAGACCCAGTACTTC. It translates to CASSGGLLWYQETQYF. The V call is TRBV25-1, the J call TRBJ2-5; possible D gene TRBD2, 6 bases. The CDR3 has 16 amino acids. Germline loops: CDR1 MGHDK, CDR2 SYGVNS. The V and J ends lost 4 bases and 0 bases respectively, with 15 bases between them.

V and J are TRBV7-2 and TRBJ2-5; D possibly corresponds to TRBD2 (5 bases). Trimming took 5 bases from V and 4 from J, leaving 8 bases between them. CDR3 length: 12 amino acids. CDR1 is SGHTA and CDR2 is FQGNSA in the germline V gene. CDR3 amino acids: CASSRGLETQYF. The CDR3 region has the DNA TGTGCCAGCAGCCGGGGATTAGAGACCCAGTACTTC.

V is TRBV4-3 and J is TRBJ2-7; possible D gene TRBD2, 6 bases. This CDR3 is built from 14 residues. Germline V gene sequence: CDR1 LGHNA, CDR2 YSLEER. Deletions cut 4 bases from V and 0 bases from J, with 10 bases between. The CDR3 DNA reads TGCGCCAGCAGCCCGACTAGGGGCTCCTACGAGCAGTACTTC. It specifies CASSPTRGSYEQYF.

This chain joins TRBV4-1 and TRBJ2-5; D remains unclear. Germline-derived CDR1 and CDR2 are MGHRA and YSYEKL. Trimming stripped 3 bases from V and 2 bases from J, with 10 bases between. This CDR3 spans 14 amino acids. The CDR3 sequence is CASSQSIDQETQYF. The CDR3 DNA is TGCGCCAGCAGCCAGAGTATAGATCAAGAGACCCAGTACTTC.

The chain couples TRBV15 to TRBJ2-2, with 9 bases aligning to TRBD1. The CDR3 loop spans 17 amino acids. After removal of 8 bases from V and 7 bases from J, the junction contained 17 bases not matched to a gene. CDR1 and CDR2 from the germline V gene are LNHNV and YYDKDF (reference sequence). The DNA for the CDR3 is TGTGCCACCCCCGCATTAGCGGACAGGGGAGGGAGCGGGGAGCTGTTTTTT. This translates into CATPALADRGGSGELFF.

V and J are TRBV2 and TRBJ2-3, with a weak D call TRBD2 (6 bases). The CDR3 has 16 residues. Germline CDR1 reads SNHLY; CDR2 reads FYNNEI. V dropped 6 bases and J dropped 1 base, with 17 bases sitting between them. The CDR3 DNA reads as TGTGCCAGCAGGGGCCCCGGGGGTTCCGGCACAGATACGCAGTATTTT. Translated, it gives CASRGPGGSGTDTQYF.

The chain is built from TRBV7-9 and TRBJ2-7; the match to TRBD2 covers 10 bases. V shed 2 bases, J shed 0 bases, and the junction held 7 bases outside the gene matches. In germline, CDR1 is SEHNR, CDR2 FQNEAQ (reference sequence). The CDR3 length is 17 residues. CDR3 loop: CASSLPTSGYDSYEQYF. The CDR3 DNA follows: TGTGCCAGCAGCTTACCGACTAGCGGGTACGACTCCTACGAGCAGTACTTC.

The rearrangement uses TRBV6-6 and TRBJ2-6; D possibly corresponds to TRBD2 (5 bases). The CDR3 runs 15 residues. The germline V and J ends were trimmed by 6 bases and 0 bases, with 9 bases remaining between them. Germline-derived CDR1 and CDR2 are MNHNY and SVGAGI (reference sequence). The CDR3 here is CASREGASGANVLTF. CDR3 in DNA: TGTGCCAGCAGAGAGGGAGCCTCTGGGGCCAACGTCCTGACTTTC.

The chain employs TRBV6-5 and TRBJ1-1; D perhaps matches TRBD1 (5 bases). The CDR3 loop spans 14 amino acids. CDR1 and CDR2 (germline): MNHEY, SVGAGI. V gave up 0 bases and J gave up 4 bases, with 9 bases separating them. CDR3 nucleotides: TGTGCCAGCAGTTACTCTTCAGGGATCACTGAAGCTTTCTTT. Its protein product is CASSYSSGITEAFF.

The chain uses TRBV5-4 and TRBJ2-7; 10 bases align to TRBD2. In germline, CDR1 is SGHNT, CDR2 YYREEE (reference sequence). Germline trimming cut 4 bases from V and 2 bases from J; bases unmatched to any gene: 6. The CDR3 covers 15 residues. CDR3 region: CASSITSGTTYEQYF. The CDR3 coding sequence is TGTGCCAGCAGCATCACTAGCGGGACAACCTACGAGCAGTACTTC.

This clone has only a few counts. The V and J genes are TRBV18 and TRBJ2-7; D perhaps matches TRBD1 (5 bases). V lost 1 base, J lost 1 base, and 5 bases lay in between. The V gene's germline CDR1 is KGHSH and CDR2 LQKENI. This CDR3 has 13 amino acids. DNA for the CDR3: TGTGCCAGCTCACCACGACAGTCCTACGAGCAGTACTTC. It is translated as CASSPRQSYEQYF.

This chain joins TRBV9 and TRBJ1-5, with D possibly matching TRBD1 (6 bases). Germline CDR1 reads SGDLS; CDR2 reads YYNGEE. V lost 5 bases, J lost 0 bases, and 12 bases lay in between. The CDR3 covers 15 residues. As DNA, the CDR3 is TGTGCCAGCAGTGCGGGGGGCAATAGCAATCAGCCCCAGCATTTT. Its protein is CASSAGGNSNQPQHF.

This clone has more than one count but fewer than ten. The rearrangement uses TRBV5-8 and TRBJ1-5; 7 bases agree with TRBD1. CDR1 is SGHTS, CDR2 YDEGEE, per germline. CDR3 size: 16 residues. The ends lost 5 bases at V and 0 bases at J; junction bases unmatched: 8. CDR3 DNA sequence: TGTGCCAGCAGACCCAGGGGGGATTATAGCAATCAGCCCCAGCATTTT. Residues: CASRPRGDYSNQPQHF. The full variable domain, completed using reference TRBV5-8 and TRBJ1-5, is EAGVTQSPTHLIKTRGQQATLRCSPISGHTSVYWYQQALGLGLQFLLWYDEGEERNRGNFPPRFSGRQFPNYSSELNVNALELEDSALYLCASRPRGDYSNQPQHFGDGTRLSIL.

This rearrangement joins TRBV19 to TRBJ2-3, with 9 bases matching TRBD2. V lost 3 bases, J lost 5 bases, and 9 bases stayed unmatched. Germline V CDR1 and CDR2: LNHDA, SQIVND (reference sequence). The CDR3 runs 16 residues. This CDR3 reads CASSIGSGSWRDTQYF. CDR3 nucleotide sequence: TGTGCCAGTAGTATTGGTAGCGGGAGCTGGAGAGATACGCAGTATTTT.

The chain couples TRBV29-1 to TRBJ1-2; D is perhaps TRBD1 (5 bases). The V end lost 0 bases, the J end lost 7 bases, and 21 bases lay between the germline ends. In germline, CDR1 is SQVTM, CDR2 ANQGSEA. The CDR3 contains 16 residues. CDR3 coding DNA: TGCAGCGTTGAAGATGATGAAGGGAGGGGAATTGGTGGCTACACCTTC. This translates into CSVEDDEGRGIGGYTF.

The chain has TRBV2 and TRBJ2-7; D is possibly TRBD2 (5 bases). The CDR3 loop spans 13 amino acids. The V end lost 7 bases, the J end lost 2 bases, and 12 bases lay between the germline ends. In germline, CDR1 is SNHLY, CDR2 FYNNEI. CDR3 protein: CASKPDGTYEQYF. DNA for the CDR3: TGTGCCAGCAAGCCGGACGGGACCTACGAGCAGTACTTC.

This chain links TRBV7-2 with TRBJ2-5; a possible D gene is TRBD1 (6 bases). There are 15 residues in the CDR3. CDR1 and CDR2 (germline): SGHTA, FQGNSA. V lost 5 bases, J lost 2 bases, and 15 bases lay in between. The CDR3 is CASSTQGSSQETQYF. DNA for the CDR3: TGTGCCAGCAGCACGCAGGGGAGTAGTCAAGAGACCCAGTACTTC.

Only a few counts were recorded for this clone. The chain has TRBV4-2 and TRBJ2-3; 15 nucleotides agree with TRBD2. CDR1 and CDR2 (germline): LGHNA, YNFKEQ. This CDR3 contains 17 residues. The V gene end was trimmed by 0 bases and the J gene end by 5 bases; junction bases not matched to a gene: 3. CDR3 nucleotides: TGTGCCAGCAGCCAAGAGGGGACTAGCGGGAGGTTAGATACGCAGTATTTT. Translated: CASSQEGTSGRLDTQYF.

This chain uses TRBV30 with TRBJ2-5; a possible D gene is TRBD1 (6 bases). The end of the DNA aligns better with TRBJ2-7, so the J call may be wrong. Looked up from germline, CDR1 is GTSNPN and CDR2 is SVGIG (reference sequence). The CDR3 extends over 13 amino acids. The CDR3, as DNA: TGTGCCTGGAGTCTGGGGGCCACCTACGAGCAGTACTTC. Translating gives CAWSLGATYEQYF.

The CDR3 here is CATSRAEGGNTIYF. The CDR3 nucleotides read TGTGCCACCAGCAGAGCAGAGGGTGGAAACACCATATATTTT. The gene calls are TRBV15 and TRBJ1-3, with D uncertain. The CDR3 has 14 amino acids. CDR1 LNHNV and CDR2 YYDKDF come from the germline V gene (reference sequence). Trimming removed 1 base at V and 3 bases at J, with 7 bases between.

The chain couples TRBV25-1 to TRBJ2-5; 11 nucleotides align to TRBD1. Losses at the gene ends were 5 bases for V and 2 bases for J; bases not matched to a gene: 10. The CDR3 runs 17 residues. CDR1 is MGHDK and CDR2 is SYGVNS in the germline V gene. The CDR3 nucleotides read TGTGCCAGCAGTCCTCACCCGGGACAGGGGGGACAAGAGACCCAGTACTTC. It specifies CASSPHPGQGGQETQYF. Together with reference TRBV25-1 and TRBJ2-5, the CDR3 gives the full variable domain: EADIYQTPRYLVIGTGKKITLECSQTMGHDKMYWYQQDPGMELHLIHYSYGVNSTEKGDLSSESTVSRIRTEHFPLTLESARPSHTSQYLCASSPHPGQGGQETQYFGPGTRLLVL.

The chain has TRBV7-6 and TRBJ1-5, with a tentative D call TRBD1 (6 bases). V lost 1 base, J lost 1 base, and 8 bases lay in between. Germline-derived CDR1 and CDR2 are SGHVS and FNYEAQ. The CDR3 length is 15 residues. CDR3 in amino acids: CASSLVQGSNQPQHF. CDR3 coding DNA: TGTGCCAGCAGCTTAGTTCAGGGGAGCAATCAGCCCCAGCATTTT.

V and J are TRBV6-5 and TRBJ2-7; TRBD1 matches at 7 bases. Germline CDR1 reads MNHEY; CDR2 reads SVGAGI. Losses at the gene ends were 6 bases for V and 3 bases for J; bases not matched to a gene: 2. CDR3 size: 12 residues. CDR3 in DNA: TGTGCCAGCAGCAACAGGGGCTACGAGCAGTACTTC. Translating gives CASSNRGYEQYF.

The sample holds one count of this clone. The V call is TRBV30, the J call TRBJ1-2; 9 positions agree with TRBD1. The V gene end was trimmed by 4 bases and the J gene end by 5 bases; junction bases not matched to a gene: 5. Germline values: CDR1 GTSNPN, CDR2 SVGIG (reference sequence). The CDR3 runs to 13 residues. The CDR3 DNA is TGTGCCTGGACGGACAGGGGTAGTTATGGCTACACCTTC. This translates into CAWTDRGSYGYTF.